Sequencing of this T cell receptor beta chain was carried out in a study of shared clonotypes between healthy human individuals. The study, taken as a whole, reports: Naive subsets, compared against memory subsets, generally had larger estimated richness values.

On this clone: Its antigen is unknown.

Assay used: immunoSEQ multiplex PCR; TCRdb lists only in-frame clones, some missing. This sample yields more than 1,200,000 clones, of which around 98.5% are seen a single time; approximately 0.38% belongs to the top ten. This receptor was obtained from a man aged 25-45 years in good health. The source material was naive CD4+ T cells sorted from blood. Sample subset: CD45RA+ positively selected.

CDR3 in DNA: TGCGCCAGCAGCTTGAGCTCGAAGAACACTGAAGCTTTCTTT. Translation: CASSLSSKNTEAFF. The chain combines TRBV5-1 with TRBJ1-1; D gene unclear. Trimming cost V 1 base and J 1 base, with 8 bases left between them. Germline CDR1 SGHRS, CDR2 YFSETQ. The CDR3 has 14 residues.